The clone carrying this T cell receptor beta chain was counted between two and nine times. What it binds is not known. Germline is not matched at one junction end, which may reflect a read error. The data belong to a study of CD8+CD57+ T cells in acquired aplastic anemia. Study as a whole: DNA from sorted CD4+ and CD8+ cells averaged roughly 3.2 ug. Notes on the study in general: Patients and healthy controls showed no significant CD8+ Simpson's diversity difference. Roughly 31 was the count of CD8+ CDR3 sequences that patients shared with controls.

The CDR3 is 13 residues long. The germline V gene has CDR1 SEHNR and CDR2 FQNEAQ (reference sequence). TCR beta VDJ and CDR3 profiling used genomic DNA as template. A single record per CDR3 protein comes from TCRdb applying MiXCR to the reads. The sample shows about 190,000 distinct CDR3 sequences, roughly 64% of them seen only once. The chain carries TRBV7-9 and TRBJ2-7; no definite D call. Sequencing was performed on sorted CD4+, CD8+, or CD8+CD57+ T cells (not recorded which) from PBMCs. The receptor comes from a human donor with severe aplastic anemia or a healthy control (not recorded which). The CDR3 is CASSLSRSSEQYF. DNA of the CDR3: TGTGCCAGCAGCTTATCCCGGTCCTCCGAGCAGTACTTC.